This T cell receptor (beta chain) comes out of a study of OX40 agonist ivuxolimab in advanced cancers. Only in-frame clones appear in the TCRdb table, and some are missing; sequencing was by immunoSEQ multiplex PCR. This repertoire shows around 56,000 clones, nearly 90% found once; its top ten account for more than 9.5%. This clone was observed once. The CDR3 has 14 amino acids. Germline V gene lookup returns CDR1 MDHEN and CDR2 SYDVKM. Trimming took off 2 bases at V and 8 bases at J, with 13 bases between the two ends. The sequencing used CD4+ or CD8+ T cells sorted from blood, collected in a trial of the OX40 agonist ivuxolimab. The sequence was obtained from an adult with an advanced solid tumor such as melanoma, head and neck, liver or kidney cancer. V usage is TRBV28 and J usage is TRBJ2-1; D is ambiguous. CDR3 DNA sequence: TGTGCCAGCAGTTTACGCCCAAGCAGGCATGAGCAGTTCTTC. Protein: CASSLRPSRHEQFF.